The present entry profiles one TCR beta chain with its context. Its cognate antigen is unknown. The sequenced fragment ends 3 residues before the CDR3 boundary, so the rest is inferred from the germline J gene. Method: immunoSEQ multiplex PCR; TCRdb's copy keeps in-frame clones and lacks some. The sample table includes 15,000 to 20,000 clones. V was clipped by 7 bases and J by 5 bases; unmatched bases: 12. Per germline, CDR1 MDHEN and CDR2 SYDVKM. The CDR3 is 15 residues long. This entry comes from a study of T cells in women clearing cervical HPV infection. Across the study: With HLA typing for only a few women, HLA confounding remains possible. Notes on the study in general: CIN3+ cases had significantly higher TCR richness than controls; evenness did not differ.

Dot-blot hybridization genotyped cervical HPV amplified with MY09/MY11 PCR. Sequencing was performed on blood buffy coat. The chain carries TRBV28 and TRBJ2-5; 8 bases map to TRBD2. This receptor was taken from a woman between 18 and 70 years old with a cervical HPV16 infection that either progressed to CIN3+ or cleared (not recorded which). CDR3 bases read: TGTGCCAGCAATCGAGCGGGGGCGGGGCAGGAGACC. Protein: CASNRAGAGQET. The CDR3 in full is CASNRAGAGQETQYF.